The subject of this entry is one T cell receptor (beta chain). Its antigen is as yet unknown. These data originate in a study of T cells in narcolepsy. Overall study context: Enrolled donors included narcolepsy type 1 or type 2 patients and healthy controls. Study findings and constraints: Some memory CD4+ repertoires had no autoreactive clone sequences. Autoreactive clonotypes reportedly recurred in blood of same and different patients, not controls. HCRT-specific and TRIB2-specific autoreactive clonotypes appeared among same-patient CSF and blood CD4+ clonotypes.

In germline, CDR1 is MNHEY, CDR2 SVGAGI. After removal of 10 bases from V and 7 bases from J, the junction contained 6 bases not matched to a gene. CDR3 length: 11 amino acids. The assay was immunoSEQ multiplex PCR, and TCRdb's table has in-frame clones only and misses some. The sample has about 15,000 clones; about 85% are singletons. The chain recombines TRBV6-5 with TRBJ1-2; 7 bases map to TRBD1. The source material was memory (CD45RA-) CD4+ T cells from blood. The TCR comes from a human donor in good health. CDR3 amino acids: CAIRGGFGYTF. As DNA, the CDR3 is TGTGCCATCAGGGGGGGCTTTGGCTACACCTTC.